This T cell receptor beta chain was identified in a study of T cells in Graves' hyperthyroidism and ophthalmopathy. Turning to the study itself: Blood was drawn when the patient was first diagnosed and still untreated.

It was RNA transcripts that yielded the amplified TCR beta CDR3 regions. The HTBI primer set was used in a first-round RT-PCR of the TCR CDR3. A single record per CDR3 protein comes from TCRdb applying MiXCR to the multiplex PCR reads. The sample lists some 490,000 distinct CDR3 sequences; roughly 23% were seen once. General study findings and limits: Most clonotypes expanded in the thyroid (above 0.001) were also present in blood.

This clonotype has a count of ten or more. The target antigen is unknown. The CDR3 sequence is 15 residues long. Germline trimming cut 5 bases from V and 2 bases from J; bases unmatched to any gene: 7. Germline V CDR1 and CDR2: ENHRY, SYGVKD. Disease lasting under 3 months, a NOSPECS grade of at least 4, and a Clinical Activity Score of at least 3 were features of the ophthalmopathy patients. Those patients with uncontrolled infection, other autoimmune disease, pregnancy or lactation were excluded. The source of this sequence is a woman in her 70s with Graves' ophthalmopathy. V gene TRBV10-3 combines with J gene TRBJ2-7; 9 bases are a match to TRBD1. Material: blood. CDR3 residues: CAISLGQGRAYEQYF. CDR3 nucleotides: TGTGCCATCAGTTTGGGACAGGGCCGGGCCTACGAGCAGTACTTC.